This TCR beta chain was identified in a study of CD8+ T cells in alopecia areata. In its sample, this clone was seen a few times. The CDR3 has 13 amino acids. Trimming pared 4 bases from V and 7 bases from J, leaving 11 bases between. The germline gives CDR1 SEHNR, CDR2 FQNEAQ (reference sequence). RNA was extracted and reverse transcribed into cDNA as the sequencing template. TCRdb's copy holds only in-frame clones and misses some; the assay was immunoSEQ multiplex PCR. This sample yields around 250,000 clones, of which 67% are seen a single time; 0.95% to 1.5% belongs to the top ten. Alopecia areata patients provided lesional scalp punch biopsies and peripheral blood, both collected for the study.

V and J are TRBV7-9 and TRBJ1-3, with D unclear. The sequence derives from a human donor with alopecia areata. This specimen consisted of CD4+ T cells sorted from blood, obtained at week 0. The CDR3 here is CASSWPMGNTIYF. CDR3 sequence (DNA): TGTGCCAGCAGCTGGCCGATGGGGAACACCATATATTTT.